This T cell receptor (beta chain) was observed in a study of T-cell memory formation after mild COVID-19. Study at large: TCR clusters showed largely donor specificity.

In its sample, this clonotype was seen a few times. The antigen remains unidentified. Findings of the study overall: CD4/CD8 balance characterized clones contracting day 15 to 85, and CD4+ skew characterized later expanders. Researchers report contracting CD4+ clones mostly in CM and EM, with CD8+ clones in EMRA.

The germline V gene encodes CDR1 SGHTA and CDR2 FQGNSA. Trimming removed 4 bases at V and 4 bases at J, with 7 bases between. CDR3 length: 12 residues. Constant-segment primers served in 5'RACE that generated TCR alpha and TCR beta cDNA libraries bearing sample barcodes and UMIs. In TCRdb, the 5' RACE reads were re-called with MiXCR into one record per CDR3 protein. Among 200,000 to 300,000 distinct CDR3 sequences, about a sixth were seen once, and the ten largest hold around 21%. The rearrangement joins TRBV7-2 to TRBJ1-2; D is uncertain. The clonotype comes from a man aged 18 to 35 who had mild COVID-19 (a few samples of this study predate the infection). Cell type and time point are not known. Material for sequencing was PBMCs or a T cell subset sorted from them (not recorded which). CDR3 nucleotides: TGTGCCAGCAGCTCCCGTCGCTATGGCTACACCTTC. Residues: CASSSRRYGYTF.